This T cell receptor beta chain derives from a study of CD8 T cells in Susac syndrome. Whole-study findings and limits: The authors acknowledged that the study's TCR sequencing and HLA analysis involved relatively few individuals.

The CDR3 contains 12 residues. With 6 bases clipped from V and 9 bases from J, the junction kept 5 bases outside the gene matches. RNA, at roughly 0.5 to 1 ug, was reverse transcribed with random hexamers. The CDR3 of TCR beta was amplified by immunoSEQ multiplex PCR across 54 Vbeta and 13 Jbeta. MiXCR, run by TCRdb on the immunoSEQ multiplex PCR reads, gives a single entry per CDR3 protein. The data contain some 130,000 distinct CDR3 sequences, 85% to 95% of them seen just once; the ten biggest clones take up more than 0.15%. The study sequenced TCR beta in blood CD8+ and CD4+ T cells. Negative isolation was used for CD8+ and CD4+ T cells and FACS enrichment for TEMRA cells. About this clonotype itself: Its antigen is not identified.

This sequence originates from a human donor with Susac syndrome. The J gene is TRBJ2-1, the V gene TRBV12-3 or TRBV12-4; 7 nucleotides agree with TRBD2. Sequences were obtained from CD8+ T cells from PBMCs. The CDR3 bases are TGTGCCAGCAGGTCTAGCGGTATTGAGCAGTTCTTC. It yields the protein CASRSSGIEQFF.